This TCR beta chain was sequenced for a study of T cells in Graves' hyperthyroidism and ophthalmopathy. Findings and limits, study-wide: Blood also held most thyroid clonotypes expanded beyond 0.001. Stable hyperthyroidism and ophthalmopathy were separated using 13 V-J signatures.

V lost 4 bases, J lost 1 base, and 3 bases stayed unmatched. Germline loops: CDR1 SNHLY, CDR2 FYNNEI. This CDR3 spans 14 amino acids. As regards this clonotype: The antigen is unknown.

Authors of the study amplified TCR beta CDR3 regions from RNA transcripts. TCR CDR3 underwent first-round RT-PCR with the HTBI primer set. TCRdb re-derived calls from the multiplex PCR reads in MiXCR, one entry per CDR3 protein. The repertoire holds about 500,000 distinct CDR3 sequences, with around 43% as singletons. Exclusion of patients followed from uncontrolled infection, other autoimmune disease, pregnancy or lactation. This receptor was identified in an adult woman with Graves' disease, either hyperthyroidism or ophthalmopathy (not recorded which). This chain links TRBV2 with TRBJ1-2; 7 positions agree with TRBD1. The sample taken for sequencing was peripheral blood or thyroid tissue (not recorded which). CDR3 bases: TGTGCCAGCAGTGCGGGGGACAGTAACTATGGCTACACCTTC. Translated: CASSAGDSNYGYTF.